These 20 T cell receptor beta chains originate from one sample sequenced in a study of shared clonotypes between healthy human individuals. The table came from immunoSEQ multiplex PCR; TCRdb's copy has only in-frame clones and leaves some out. The data hold 500,000 to 650,000 clones, with around 78% observed a single time. Sequenced sample: PBMCs. The receptors were gathered from a woman between 35 and 50 years old in good health. Some clones in this sample may be carry-over from other donors' samples.

This clone has just a few counts. The gene calls are TRBV5-1 and TRBJ2-1, with TRBD1 matching 8 bases. The CDR3 totals 17 residues. Trimming cost V 4 bases and J 2 bases; bases outside gene matches: 11. CDR1 and CDR2 from the germline V gene are SGHRS and YFSETQ. CDR3 in amino acids: CASSPLLTGQAYNEQFF. CDR3 sequence (DNA): TGCGCCAGCAGCCCTCTACTGACGGGACAGGCCTACAATGAGCAGTTCTTC.

As regards this clone: The sample has other DNA sequences that encode this CDR3 too. V usage is TRBV29-1 and J usage is TRBJ2-7; D gene ambiguous. CDR1 SQVTM and CDR2 ANQGSEA come from the germline V gene. The CDR3 spans 11 residues. V dropped 4 bases and J dropped 1 base, with 5 bases sitting between them. The CDR3 DNA follows: TGCAGCGTTGCTGCTTCCTACGAGCAGTACTTC. It encodes CSVAASYEQYF.

The rearrangement uses TRBV5-1 and TRBJ2-2; D remains ambiguous. V was pared by 0 bases and J by 4 bases, with 7 bases between. Germline-derived CDR1 and CDR2 are SGHRS and YFSETQ. The CDR3 has 14 residues. The CDR3 sequence is CASSLDGSTGELFF. The CDR3 DNA follows: TGCGCCAGCAGCTTGGACGGGTCCACCGGGGAGCTGTTTTTT.

CDR3 loop: CASSARGDTEAFF. The CDR3 bases are TGCGCCAGCAGCGCGCGGGGGGACACTGAAGCTTTCTTT. This sequence joins TRBV5-1 and TRBJ1-1; D is possibly TRBD1 (5 bases). The V end lost 4 bases, the J end lost 3 bases, and 10 bases lay between the germline ends. CDR1 and CDR2 (germline): SGHRS, YFSETQ. This CDR3 spans 13 amino acids.

The chain uses TRBV7-2 and TRBJ2-5, with 7 nucleotides matching TRBD1. The V and J ends lost 5 bases and 9 bases, in that order; junction bases with no gene match: 9. CDR1 is SGHTA and CDR2 is FQGNSA in the germline V gene. The CDR3 spans 13 residues. Written as DNA, the CDR3 is TGTGCCAGCAGCCTCACACTTACAGGGGCCCAGTACTTC. Translating it yields CASSLTLTGAQYF. Full variable domain (outside the CDR3, taken from reference TRBV7-2 and TRBJ2-5): GAGVSQSPSNKVTEKGKDVELRCDPISGHTALYWYRQSLGQGLEFLIYFQGNSAPDKSGLPSDRFSAERTGGSVSTLTIQRTQQEDSAVYLCASSLTLTGAQYFGPGTRLLVL.

As DNA, the CDR3 is TGTGCCAGCAGCTTAGCCCGGGGCCTCGACTACGAGCAGTACTTC. The encoded protein is CASSLARGLDYEQYF. V and J are TRBV11-2 and TRBJ2-7; the D call may be TRBD1 or TRBD2 (5 bases each). V was pared by 1 base and J by 3 bases, with 13 bases between. The germline V gene encodes CDR1 SGHAT and CDR2 FQNNGV. This CDR3 has 15 amino acids.

The chain combines TRBV29-1 with TRBJ2-6, with D possibly TRBD1 on 6 matching bases. The CDR3 runs 16 residues. V lost 5 bases to trimming and J lost 0 bases, with 14 bases between them. Germline CDR1 reads SQVTM; CDR2 reads ANQGSEA. The CDR3 loop reads CSVSRDIDSGANVLTF. The DNA of the CDR3 is TGCAGCGTTTCCCGGGACATAGACTCTGGGGCCAACGTCCTGACTTTC.

This clone showed up just a few times. A much larger clonotype is one base distant, so this may be a read error. The rearrangement links TRBV29-1 to TRBJ1-1, with D maybe TRBD1 (5 bases). Germline V gives CDR1 SQVTM, CDR2 ANQGSEA. The V gene lost 5 bases and the J gene lost 7 bases, with 11 bases spanning the gap. The CDR3 sequence is 11 residues long. Here the CDR3 DNA reads TGCAGCGTTTCAGGGACCATTGAAGCTTTCTTT. Translating gives CSVSGTIEAFF.

The rearrangement links TRBV7-9 to TRBJ1-4; TRBD1 might be the D (6 bases). Deletions cut 8 bases from V and 5 bases from J, with 18 bases between. CDR3 length: 15 amino acids. Germline CDR1 reads SEHNR; CDR2 reads FQNEAQ (reference sequence). The CDR3: CASAPNRAGNEKLFF. The CDR3 DNA sequence: TGTGCCAGCGCCCCCAACAGGGCAGGGAATGAAAAACTGTTTTTT.

The V gene is TRBV9, the J gene TRBJ2-7; D perhaps matches TRBD1 (6 bases). This CDR3 has 14 residues. Trimming shortened V by 0 bases and J by 2 bases, and 9 bases separated the two germline ends. CDR1 is SGDLS, CDR2 YYNGEE, per germline. This chain's CDR3 is CASSVGQATYEQYF. For the CDR3, the DNA is TGTGCCAGCAGCGTAGGACAGGCCACCTACGAGCAGTACTTC.

As regards this clone: A far larger clone is only one base removed, so a read error is likely. The chain has TRBV2 and TRBJ2-7; D uncertain. The CDR3 runs 10 residues. Germline CDR1 SNHLY, CDR2 FYNNEI. CDR3 sequence: CASSLHERYF. Written as DNA, the CDR3 is TGTGCCAGCAGTCTCCACGAGCGGTACTTC.

This clone was counted a few times. The chain recombines TRBV7-3 with TRBJ2-1; tentatively, D is TRBD1 (5 bases). The V and J ends lost 4 bases and 0 bases respectively, with 10 bases between them. Germline values: CDR1 SGHTA, CDR2 FQGTGA. This CDR3 is 15 amino acids long. CDR3 protein: CASSSDSLSYNEQFF. In DNA, the CDR3 is TGTGCCAGCAGCTCCGACAGCCTCTCCTACAATGAGCAGTTCTTC.

This clone has ten or more counts. CDR3 nucleotides: TGCAGCGTTGAAGAGTTAGCCCCATTGGGAGCTTTCTTT. This translates into CSVEELAPLGAFF. The chain joins TRBV29-1 to TRBJ1-1; D ambiguous. Germline V gene data show CDR1 as SQVTM and CDR2 as ANQGSEA. The CDR3 has 13 residues. Trimming took off 0 bases at V and 10 bases at J, with 15 bases between the two ends. Full variable domain (remainder filled in from reference TRBV29-1 and TRBJ1-1): SAVISQKPSRDICQRGTSLTIQCQVDSQVTMMFWYRQQPGQSLTLIATANQGSEATYESGFVIDKFPISRPNLTFSTLTVSNMSPEDSSIYLCSVEELAPLGAFFGQGTRLTVV.

This clone was observed a single time. The chain carries TRBV19 and TRBJ2-4; 8 bases agree with TRBD1. The CDR3 covers 13 residues. From germline, CDR1 is LNHDA and CDR2 SQIVND (reference sequence). J lost 4 bases, V lost 8 bases, and 4 bases had no gene match. The CDR3 coding sequence is TGTGCCAGTGCAGACAGGGGTAAAAACATTCAGTACTTC. It yields the protein CASADRGKNIQYF.

The chain employs TRBV29-1 and TRBJ2-7; 7 nucleotides align to TRBD2. Losses at the gene ends were 4 bases for V and 6 bases for J; bases not matched to a gene: 9. Germline V gene lookup returns CDR1 SQVTM and CDR2 ANQGSEA. This CDR3 contains 13 residues. CDR3 DNA sequence: TGCAGCGTTGGGCCCGCGGGAGACGGCGAGCAGTACTTC. Protein sequence: CSVGPAGDGEQYF.

CDR3 loop: CAINPSGVLNGEQYF. CDR3 bases: TGTGCCATCAATCCCTCGGGAGTTCTAAATGGCGAGCAGTACTTC. This chain joins TRBV10-3 and TRBJ2-7; possibly TRBD2 for D (6 bases). The CDR3 spans 15 residues. Trimming removed 7 bases from V and 6 bases from J, with 22 bases in between. Germline V lookup: CDR1 ENHRY, CDR2 SYGVKD.

The gene calls are TRBV5-1 and TRBJ2-5, with D possibly TRBD2 on 6 matching bases. This CDR3 spans 14 amino acids. CDR1 and CDR2 (germline): SGHRS, YFSETQ. The ends were cut back, 2 bases at V and 2 bases at J, with 10 bases in the middle. The CDR3 DNA follows: TGCGCCAGCAGCTTCTTGGGGGGACAAGAGACCCAGTACTTC. It specifies CASSFLGGQETQYF.

The chain links TRBV30 to TRBJ1-2; unclear D gene. The CDR3 spans 13 residues. V was shortened by 2 bases and J by 9 bases, with 16 bases between the two germline ends. The V gene's germline CDR1 is GTSNPN and CDR2 SVGIG (reference sequence). CDR3 DNA: TGTGCCTGGAGTACCCGGCCAGACGGAAGCTACACCTTC. Translated: CAWSTRPDGSYTF. Combining the CDR3 with reference TRBV30 and TRBJ1-2 gives the whole variable domain SQTIHQWPATLVQPVGSPLSLECTVEGTSNPNLYWYRQAAGRGLQLLFYSVGIGQISSEVPQNLSASRPQDRQFILSSKKLLLSDSGFYLCAWSTRPDGSYTFGSGTRLTVV.

Only one count was recorded for this clone. The genes are TRBV7-9 and TRBJ1-1; no definite D call. Looked up from germline, CDR1 is SEHNR and CDR2 is FQNEAQ (reference sequence). Trimming cost V 5 bases and J 7 bases, with 14 bases left between them. The CDR3 length is 13 residues. DNA of the CDR3: TGTGCCAGCAGCCCCGAGACGTTAGGTGAAGCTTTCTTT. Amino acid sequence: CASSPETLGEAFF.

This clone was detected a few times. V and J are TRBV5-4 and TRBJ2-2, with 8 bases fitting TRBD2. Looked up from germline, CDR1 is SGHNT and CDR2 is YYREEE (reference sequence). The length of the CDR3 is 16 residues. With 5 bases clipped from V and 9 bases from J, the junction kept 15 bases outside the gene matches. The CDR3, as DNA: TGTGCCAGCAGTGCCGGGACTAGATATGTCCACAGGGAGCTGTTTTTT. Translation gives CASSAGTRYVHRELFF.